This record looks at one T cell receptor (beta chain) sequence and its context. This sample is part of a study of blood T cell repertoires in COVID-19. Study summary: Collection of acute and convalescent COVID-19 samples took place in the United States, Italy and Spain.

Participants spanned ages about 18 to 100 years and resided in roughly 26 US areas. Which cohort a participant joined came from the clinical history participants gave. Per the authors' pipeline: The assay estimated nucleated cells by amplifying reference gene primers. TCRdb keeps only in-frame clones here, not all; method: immunoSEQ multiplex PCR. The DNA gave D and trimming, while V, J and clone size come from that table. The sample lists roughly 280,000 clones; about nine tenths were seen once. The specimen sequenced was PBMCs or T cells enriched from blood (not recorded which). The sequence came from a woman in her 30s with acute COVID-19.

The CDR3 here is CASSPPGTVGGNTIYF. DNA for the CDR3: TGTGCCAGCTCACCACCCGGGACTGTGGGAGGAAACACCATATATTTT. This chain links TRBV18 with TRBJ1-3, with D possibly TRBD1 on 5 matching bases. The CDR3 runs to 16 residues. Germline V gene data show CDR1 as KGHSH and CDR2 as LQKENI. V lost 0 bases to trimming and J lost 4 bases, with 13 bases between them.